Below, 9 T cell receptor beta chains from the same sample are listed, as sequenced in a study of CD8+CD57+ T cells in acquired aplastic anemia. Investigators profiled TCR beta VDJ and CDR3 from genomic DNA template. TCRdb called the reads again in MiXCR, with one record for every CDR3 protein. The sample lists under 350,000 distinct CDR3 sequences, 45% to 65% occurring once. Sequenced input: sorted CD4+, CD8+, or CD8+CD57+ T cells (not recorded which) from PBMCs. Source of these receptors: a human donor with severe aplastic anemia or a healthy control (not recorded which).

There are a few counts of this clonotype. The chain couples TRBV5-1 to TRBJ1-5; D is possibly TRBD1 (5 bases). The CDR3 loop spans 14 amino acids. Trimming cost V 6 bases and J 5 bases, with 15 bases left between them. Germline lookup yields CDR1 SGHRS and CDR2 YFSETQ. CDR3 region: CASTPGIGDQPQHF. The DNA of the CDR3 is TGCGCCAGCACGCCGGGGATAGGGGATCAGCCCCAGCATTTT.

The genes are TRBV6-5 and TRBJ2-3; maybe TRBD2 (5 bases). The CDR3 runs to 14 residues. Germline CDR1 and CDR2: MNHEY and SVGAGI. The ends were cut back, 7 bases at V and 4 bases at J, with 15 bases in the middle. This chain's CDR3 is CASKSSEYADTQYF. CDR3 DNA: TGTGCCAGCAAGAGTAGCGAATACGCAGATACGCAGTATTTT.

The J gene is TRBJ2-3, the V gene TRBV29-1; 12 bases align to TRBD2. CDR1 is SQVTM, CDR2 ANQGSEA, per germline. V gave up 5 bases and J gave up 4 bases; unmatched junction bases: 10. The CDR3 is 16 amino acids. CDR3 in DNA: TGCAGCGTTCAGGGCGGCGCTAGCGGGAGGGCAGATACGCAGTATTTT. This encodes CSVQGGASGRADTQYF.

In this sample, this clonotype turned up many times. This sequence joins TRBV5-6 and TRBJ2-7; D remains unclear. In germline, CDR1 is SGHDT, CDR2 YYEEEE. V was trimmed by 3 bases and J by 7 bases, leaving 11 bases between them. The length of the CDR3 is 12 residues. The CDR3 is CASSSRWQEQYF. CDR3 nucleotides: TGTGCCAGCAGCTCCCGGTGGCAGGAGCAGTACTTC.

This clonotype was recorded a few times. CDR3 in amino acids: CAWSPGNRAEAFF. In DNA form, the CDR3 reads TGTGCCTGGAGTCCGGGTAATCGGGCTGAAGCTTTCTTT. The V call is TRBV30, the J call TRBJ1-1; D is unresolved. The CDR3 sequence is 13 residues long. Looked up from germline, CDR1 is GTSNPN and CDR2 is SVGIG (reference sequence). V lost 2 bases and J 6 bases, leaving 13 bases between the germline ends.

This clonotype has just a few counts. This chain connects TRBV10-3 to TRBJ2-7, with D perhaps matching TRBD2 (6 bases). Trimming stripped 4 bases from V and 4 bases from J, with 20 bases between. Germline V gene data show CDR1 as ENHRY and CDR2 as SYGVKD. This CDR3 region has 16 residues. CDR3 DNA sequence: TGTGCCATCAGTGGGGGGGATCTCGGACTTCTTTACGAGCAGTACTTC. Amino acids: CAISGGDLGLLYEQYF.

This clonotype was seen at least ten times. This chain links TRBV20-1 with TRBJ2-5; 8 bases line up with TRBD2. V shed 8 bases and J 5 bases; nucleotides not matched to a gene: 4. Per the germline V gene, CDR1 is DFQATT and CDR2 is SNEGSKA (reference sequence). CDR3 length: 11 amino acids. DNA of the CDR3: TGCAGTACGGGGGGGTGGGAGACCCAGTACTTC. It yields the protein CSTGGWETQYF.

This clonotype has a handful of counts. This chain uses TRBV12-3 or TRBV12-4 with TRBJ2-7; possibly TRBD1 for D (7 bases). V dropped 4 bases and J dropped 3 bases, with 13 bases sitting between them. The CDR3 consists of 14 residues. CDR3 amino acids: CASSSQGGLYEQYF. In DNA form, the CDR3 reads TGTGCCAGCAGTTCCCAGGGGGGCCTCTACGAGCAGTACTTC.

This clonotype was seen ten or more times. The chain combines TRBV9 with TRBJ1-6; 7 bases fit TRBD1. The CDR3 spans 14 residues. V trimming: 3 bases; J trimming: 11 bases; junction bases outside the gene matches: 8. Germline V lookup: CDR1 SGDLS, CDR2 YYNGEE. The chain's CDR3 is CASSGDRVWAPLHF. The CDR3 DNA is TGTGCCAGCAGCGGCGACAGGGTTTGGGCACCCCTCCACTTT.